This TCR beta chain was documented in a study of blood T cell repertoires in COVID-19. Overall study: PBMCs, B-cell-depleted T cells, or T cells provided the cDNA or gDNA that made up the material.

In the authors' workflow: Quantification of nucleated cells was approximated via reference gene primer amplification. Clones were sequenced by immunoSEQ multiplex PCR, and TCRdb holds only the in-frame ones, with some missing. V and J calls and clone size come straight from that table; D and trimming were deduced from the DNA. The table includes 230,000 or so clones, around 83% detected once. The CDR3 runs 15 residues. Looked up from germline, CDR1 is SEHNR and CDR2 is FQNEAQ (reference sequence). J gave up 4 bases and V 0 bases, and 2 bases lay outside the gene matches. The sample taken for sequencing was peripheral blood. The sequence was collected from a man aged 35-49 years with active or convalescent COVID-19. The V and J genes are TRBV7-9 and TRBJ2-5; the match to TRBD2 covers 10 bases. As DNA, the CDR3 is TGTGCCAGCAGCTTAGCCCTAGCGGGAGTAGAGACCCAGTACTTC. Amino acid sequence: CASSLALAGVETQYF.